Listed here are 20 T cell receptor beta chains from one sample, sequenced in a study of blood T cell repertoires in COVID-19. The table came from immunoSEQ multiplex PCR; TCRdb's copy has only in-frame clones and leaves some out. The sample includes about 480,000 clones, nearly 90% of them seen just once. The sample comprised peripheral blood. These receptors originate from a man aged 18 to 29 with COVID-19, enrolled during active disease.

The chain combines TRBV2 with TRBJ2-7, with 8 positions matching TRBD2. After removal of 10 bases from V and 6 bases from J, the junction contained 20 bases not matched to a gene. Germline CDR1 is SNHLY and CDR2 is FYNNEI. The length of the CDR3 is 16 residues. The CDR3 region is CAIREGGNSGKLEQYF. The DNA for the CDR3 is TGTGCCATCAGGGAGGGTGGTAATAGCGGGAAGCTCGAGCAGTACTTC.

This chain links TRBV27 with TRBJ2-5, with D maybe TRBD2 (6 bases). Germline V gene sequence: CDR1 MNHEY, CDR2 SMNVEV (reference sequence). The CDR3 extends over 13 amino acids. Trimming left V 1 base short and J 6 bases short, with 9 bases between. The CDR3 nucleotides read TGTGCCAGCAGTTTATACGGGAGAAAGACCCAGTACTTC. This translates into CASSLYGRKTQYF.

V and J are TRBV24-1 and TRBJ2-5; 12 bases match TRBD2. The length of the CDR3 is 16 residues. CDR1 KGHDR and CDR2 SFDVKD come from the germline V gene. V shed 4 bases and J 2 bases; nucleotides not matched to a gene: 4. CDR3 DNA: TGTGCCACCAGTGACCCCGGACTAGCGGGACAAGAGACCCAGTACTTC. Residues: CATSDPGLAGQETQYF.

The CDR3 is CSASGERGVNEQFF. In DNA form, the CDR3 reads TGCAGTGCTAGTGGCGAGCGGGGGGTGAATGAGCAGTTCTTC. The V gene is TRBV20-1, the J gene TRBJ2-1, with 9 bases lining up with TRBD2. Germline V CDR1 and CDR2: DFQATT, SNEGSKA (reference sequence). The CDR3 is made up of 14 amino acids. The V segment lost 3 bases and the J segment 7 bases; nucleotides outside the gene matches: 7.

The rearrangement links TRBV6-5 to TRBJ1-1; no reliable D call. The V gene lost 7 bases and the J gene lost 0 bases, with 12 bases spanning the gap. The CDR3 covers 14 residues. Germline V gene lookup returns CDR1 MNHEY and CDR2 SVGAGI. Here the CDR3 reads CASTLDGVNTEAFF. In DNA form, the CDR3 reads TGTGCCAGCACCCTGGACGGGGTGAACACTGAAGCTTTCTTT.

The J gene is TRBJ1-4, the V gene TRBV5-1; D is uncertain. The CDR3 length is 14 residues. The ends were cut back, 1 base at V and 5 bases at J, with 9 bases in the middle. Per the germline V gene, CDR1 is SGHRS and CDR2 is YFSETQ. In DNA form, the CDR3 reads TGCGCCAGCAGCTTGTATTTCCCGAATGAAAAACTGTTTTTT. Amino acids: CASSLYFPNEKLFF.

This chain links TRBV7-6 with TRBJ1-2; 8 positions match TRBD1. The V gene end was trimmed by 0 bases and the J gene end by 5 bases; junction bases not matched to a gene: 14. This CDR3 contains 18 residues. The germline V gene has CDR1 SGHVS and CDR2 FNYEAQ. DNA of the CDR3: TGTGCCAGCAGCTTAGCAGGATGGGACAGGACTATTGGATATGGCTACACCTTC. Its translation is CASSLAGWDRTIGYGYTF.

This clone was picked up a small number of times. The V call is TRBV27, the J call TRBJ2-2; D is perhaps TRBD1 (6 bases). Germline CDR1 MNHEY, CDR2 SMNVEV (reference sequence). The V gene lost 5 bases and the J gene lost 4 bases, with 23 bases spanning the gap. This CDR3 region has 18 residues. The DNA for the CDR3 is TGTGCCAGCAGTCTCAACCTCCGGGACACCTCGAGCACCGGGGAGCTGTTTTTT. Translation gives CASSLNLRDTSSTGELFF.

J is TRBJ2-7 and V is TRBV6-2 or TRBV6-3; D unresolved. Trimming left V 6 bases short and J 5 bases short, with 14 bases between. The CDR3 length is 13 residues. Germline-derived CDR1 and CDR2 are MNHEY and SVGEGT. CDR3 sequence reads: CASSPVEPDEQYF. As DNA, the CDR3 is TGTGCCAGCAGCCCGGTGGAGCCCGACGAGCAGTACTTC.

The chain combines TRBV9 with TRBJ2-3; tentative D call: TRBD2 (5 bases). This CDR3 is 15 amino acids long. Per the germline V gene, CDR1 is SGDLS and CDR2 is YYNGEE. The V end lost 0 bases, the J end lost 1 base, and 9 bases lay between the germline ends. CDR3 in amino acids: CASSVVGSGTDTQYF. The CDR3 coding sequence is TGTGCCAGCAGCGTAGTTGGGAGCGGCACAGATACGCAGTATTTT.

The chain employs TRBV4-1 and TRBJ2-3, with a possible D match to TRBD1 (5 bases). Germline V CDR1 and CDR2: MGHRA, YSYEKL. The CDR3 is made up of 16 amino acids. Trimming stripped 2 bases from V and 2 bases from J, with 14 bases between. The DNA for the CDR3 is TGCGCCAGCAGCCAACAGGGTGGGTGGCTCACAGATACGCAGTATTTT. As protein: CASSQQGGWLTDTQYF.

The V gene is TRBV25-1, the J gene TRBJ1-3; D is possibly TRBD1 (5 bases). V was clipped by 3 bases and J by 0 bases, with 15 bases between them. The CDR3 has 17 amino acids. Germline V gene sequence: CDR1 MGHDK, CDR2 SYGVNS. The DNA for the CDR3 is TGTGCCAGCAGTGATCTAGCGGGACTGCCCTCTGGAAACACCATATATTTT. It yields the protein CASSDLAGLPSGNTIYF.

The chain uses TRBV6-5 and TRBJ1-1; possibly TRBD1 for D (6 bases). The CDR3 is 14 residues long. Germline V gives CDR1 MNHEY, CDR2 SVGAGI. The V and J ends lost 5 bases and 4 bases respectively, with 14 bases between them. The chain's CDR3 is CASSPERGGTEAFF. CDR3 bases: TGTGCCAGCAGTCCTGAGAGGGGGGGCACTGAAGCTTTCTTT.

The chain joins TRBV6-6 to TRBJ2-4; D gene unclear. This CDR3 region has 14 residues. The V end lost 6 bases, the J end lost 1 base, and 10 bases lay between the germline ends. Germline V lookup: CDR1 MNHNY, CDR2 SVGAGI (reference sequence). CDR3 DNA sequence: TGTGCCAGCAGCCAGACGGGTGCCAAAAACATTCAGTACTTC. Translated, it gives CASSQTGAKNIQYF.

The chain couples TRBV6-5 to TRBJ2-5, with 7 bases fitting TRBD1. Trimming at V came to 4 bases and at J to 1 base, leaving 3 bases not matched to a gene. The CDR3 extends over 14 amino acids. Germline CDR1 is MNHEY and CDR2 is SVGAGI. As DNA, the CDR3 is TGTGCCAGCAGTTCCCGACAGGGCCAAGAGACCCAGTACTTC. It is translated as CASSSRQGQETQYF.

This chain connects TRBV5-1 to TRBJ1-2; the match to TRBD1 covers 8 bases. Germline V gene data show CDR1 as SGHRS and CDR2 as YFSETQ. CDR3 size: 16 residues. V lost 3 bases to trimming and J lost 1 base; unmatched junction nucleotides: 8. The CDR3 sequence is CASSWGGTGGNYGYTF. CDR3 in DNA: TGCGCCAGCAGCTGGGGCGGGACAGGCGGTAACTATGGCTACACCTTC.

The CDR3 DNA is TGTGCCAGCAGGGCAGAATCGAACACTGAAGCTTTCTTT. Its translation: CASRAESNTEAFF. The genes are TRBV6-5 and TRBJ1-1; D unclear. CDR3 size: 13 residues. In germline, CDR1 is MNHEY, CDR2 SVGAGI. Deletions cut 6 bases from V and 1 base from J, with 9 bases between.

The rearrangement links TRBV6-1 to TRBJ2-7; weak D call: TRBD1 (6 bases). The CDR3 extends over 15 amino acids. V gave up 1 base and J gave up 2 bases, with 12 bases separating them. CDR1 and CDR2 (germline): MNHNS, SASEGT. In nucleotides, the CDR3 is TGTGCCAGCAGTGAAGGACCAGGGACAACCTACGAGCAGTACTTC. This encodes CASSEGPGTTYEQYF.

CDR3 nucleotide sequence: TGTGCCAGCAGTGAAGAATACAGGGGGACTGAAGCTTTCTTT. Its translation: CASSEEYRGTEAFF. The genes are TRBV6-1 and TRBJ1-1; 8 nucleotides match TRBD1. V was clipped by 1 base and J by 5 bases; unmatched bases: 3. The V gene's germline CDR1 is MNHNS and CDR2 SASEGT. The CDR3 is 14 amino acids.

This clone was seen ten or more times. In DNA form, the CDR3 reads TGTGCCAGCAGCTGGGACAACTCCGTGGGTTCACCCCTCCACTTT. It specifies CASSWDNSVGSPLHF. The V gene is TRBV6-5, the J gene TRBJ1-6; a possible D gene is TRBD1 (6 bases). Germline V gene lookup returns CDR1 MNHEY and CDR2 SVGAGI. The CDR3 covers 15 residues. Trimming pared 6 bases from V and 9 bases from J, leaving 18 bases between.